The rows below give T cell receptor beta chains drawn from one sample of a study of cytomegalovirus exposure and HLA in healthy donors. Profiled with immunoSEQ multiplex PCR; TCRdb holds only in-frame clones, not every one. The sample has 200,000 to 250,000 clones, more than 75% seen once; the top ten hold around 1.2%. Sequencing was carried out using PBMCs. Source of these receptors: a human donor in good health. Both conserved end residues are part of each CDR3. Each record gives: D gene, V gene, J gene, clone size, CDR3 DNA, CDR3 protein. The D gene is left open where the match is weak. The size entry is marked missing in some rows and otherwise reads once, few, many or a size class.

.	TRBV5-4	TRBJ2-1	.	TGTGCCAGCAGCTTGGGGGGGACTTCCCACAATGAGCAGTTCTTC	CASSLGGTSHNEQFF
.	TRBV7-9	TRBJ1-5	.	TGTGCCAGCAGCTTGGAGCCGCTCAATCAGCCCCAGCATTTT	CASSLEPLNQPQHF
TRBD1	TRBV28	TRBJ2-7	.	TGTGCCAGCCGCGCCCCCGGGACAGGGGTGTACGAGCAGTACTTC	CASRAPGTGVYEQYF
TRBD1	TRBV30	TRBJ1-2	.	TGTGCCTGGAGTGTAATACAGGGGATTGGTGGCTACACCTTC	CAWSVIQGIGGYTF
.	TRBV9	TRBJ1-2	few	TGTGCCAGCAGCGAGGGGGACCATGGCTACACCTTC	CASSEGDHGYTF
TRBD2	TRBV5-1	TRBJ2-1	once	TGCGCCAGCAGCGCTATCCTAGCGGAAGGGAACAATGAGCAGTTCTTC	CASSAILAEGNNEQFF
.	TRBV10-3	TRBJ2-3	.	TGTGCCATCAGTGATTGGTCTCGCGGAGGCACAGATACGCAGTATTTT	CAISDWSRGGTDTQYF
.	TRBV19	TRBJ1-5	.	TGTGCCAGTTCTGGTAAGAGTTTTCAGCCCCAGCATTTT	CASSGKSFQPQHF
TRBD2	TRBV2	TRBJ2-3	.	TGTGCCAGCCACTACCATAGCGGGAGAGGCACAGATACGCAGTATTTT	CASHYHSGRGTDTQYF
TRBD2	TRBV7-2	TRBJ2-7	.	TGTGCCAGCAGCCTTGGGGCTAGCGGTCCCTACGAGCAGTACTTC	CASSLGASGPYEQYF
.	TRBV29-1	TRBJ1-4	.	TGCAGCGAGGCCGGGAATCTTAATGAAAAACTGTTTTTT	CSEAGNLNEKLFF
.	TRBV7-9	TRBJ2-5	.	TGTGCCAGCAGCCCAACTAGTGGTCGGCAGGAGACCCAGTACTTC	CASSPTSGRQETQYF
.	TRBV25-1	TRBJ1-3	.	TGTGCCAGCAGTGAAGGACAGAACTCTGGAAACACCATATATTTT	CASSEGQNSGNTIYF
.	TRBV6-6	TRBJ2-7	.	TGTGCCAGCATTGGCACCTTTTACGAGCAGTACTTC	CASIGTFYEQYF
.	TRBV7-9	TRBJ1-5	few	TGTGCCAGCAGTGTAGGGGGGGGAATCACTCAGCCCCAGCATTTT	CASSVGGGITQPQHF
.	TRBV18	TRBJ1-5	.	TGTGCCAGCGCGGATAGCAATCAGCCCCAGCATTTT	CASADSNQPQHF
.	TRBV5-1	TRBJ2-7	.	TGCGCCAGCAGCTTGCCAGGGGATGTCTACGAGCAGTACTTC	CASSLPGDVYEQYF
TRBD2	TRBV2	TRBJ2-3	.	TGTGCCAGCAGTTGGACTAGGGGCGCAGATACGCAGTATTTT	CASSWTRGADTQYF
TRBD1	TRBV19	TRBJ2-1	once	TGTGCCAGTAGTACATCGGACAGGGTGGGGAATGAGCAGTTCTTC	CASSTSDRVGNEQFF
TRBD2	TRBV5-1	TRBJ2-7	.	TGCGCCAGCAGCTTGGGGCCCGCTAGCGGGAGGGCGGACCGGTACTTC	CASSLGPASGRADRYF
.	TRBV7-2	TRBJ1-1	.	TGTGCCAGCAGCTTGAATAAGGGGAGGACTGAAGCTTTCTTT	CASSLNKGRTEAFF
.	TRBV4-3	TRBJ2-7	.	TGCGCCAGCAGCCTTTACCGGGACATCTCCTACGAGCAGTACTTC	CASSLYRDISYEQYF
.	TRBV27	TRBJ2-5	once	TGTGCCAGCAGTCGCACAGGGAAAAAAGAGACCCAGTACTTC	CASSRTGKKETQYF
TRBD2	TRBV5-4	TRBJ2-1	.	TGTGCCAGCAGTCGAGGACTAGCGGGAGAAGCTGAGCAGTTCTTC	CASSRGLAGEAEQFF
.	TRBV5-1	TRBJ2-1	.	TGCGCCAGCAGCCCTTTTAGCGGCGCGTCCTACAATGAGCAGTTCTTC	CASSPFSGASYNEQFF
.	TRBV19	TRBJ2-1	.	TGTGCCAGTATTTCCCCTAGGGGCGGCAATGAGCAGTTCTTC	CASISPRGGNEQFF
TRBD1	TRBV5-6	TRBJ2-2	.	TGTGCCAGCAGCTTGAGACAGGGGGTCAACGGGGAGCTGTTTTTT	CASSLRQGVNGELFF
TRBD1	TRBV28	TRBJ1-4	.	TGTGCCAGCAGTCCTTCCTGGACAGGGCACATTAATGAAAAACTGTTTTTT	CASSPSWTGHINEKLFF
TRBD1	TRBV6-5	TRBJ2-1	.	TGTGCCAGCAGTTACGACAGGGGCCGTGAGCAGTTCTTC	CASSYDRGREQFF
.	TRBV7-3	TRBJ2-1	.	TGTGCCAGCAGCGTAAACCGGGACTCCGAGCGGATCTTC	CASSVNRDSERIF
TRBD2	TRBV11-2	TRBJ2-5	once	TGTGCCAGCAGCTTGCGACTAGCGTCGGAGACCCAGTACTTC	CASSLRLASETQYF
TRBD1	TRBV7-2	TRBJ1-2	.	TGTGCCAGCAGCTTAGGGGGGGTTAGACAGGGGGAAGGCTACACCTTC	CASSLGGVRQGEGYTF
TRBD1	TRBV28	TRBJ1-2	.	TGTGCCAGCAGAGGAAGAACAGGGGGCTTCAACTATGGCTACACCTTC	CASRGRTGGFNYGYTF
.	TRBV4-2	TRBJ2-2	.	TGTGCCAGCAGCCAAGTTTCAGTAAGTGCCGGGGAGCTGTTTTTT	CASSQVSVSAGELFF
.	TRBV6-1	TRBJ2-1	.	TGTGCCAGCAGTGACCACCCGAGCTCCTACAATGAGCAGTTCTTC	CASSDHPSSYNEQFF
.	TRBV5-1	TRBJ1-1	few	TGCGCCAGCAGCTTGGCCGTACAGAACACTGAAGCTTTCTTT	CASSLAVQNTEAFF
TRBD2	TRBV7-9	TRBJ2-5	.	TGTGCCAGCCACTTCCCAGTACCGGGACTAGCGGGAGGGGGCCAGTACTTC	CASHFPVPGLAGGGQYF
TRBD1	TRBV2	TRBJ2-3	.	TGTGCCAGCTGGGGGGACAGGGAAGATACGCAGTATTTT	CASWGDREDTQYF
.	TRBV7-9	TRBJ1-2	.	TGTGCCAGCAGCTCGAACCTATATGGCTACACCTTC	CASSSNLYGYTF
.	TRBV2	TRBJ2-7	.	TGTGCCAGCACCGCCGTGAGTTACGAGCAGTACTTC	CASTAVSYEQYF
TRBD2	TRBV5-1	TRBJ2-7	.	TGCGCCAGCAGCTTCGGGACTAGCGTTCGCGAGCAGTACTTC	CASSFGTSVREQYF
.	TRBV10-3	TRBJ1-1	.	TGTGCCATCAGTGCTCGGGAGAACACTGAAGCTTTCTTT	CAISARENTEAFF
TRBD2	TRBV6-5	TRBJ2-7	.	TGTGCCAGTTTCGGGACTAGCGGCTACGAGCAGTACTTC	CASFGTSGYEQYF
TRBD2	TRBV6-5	TRBJ2-7	.	TGTGCCAGCAGTAATCACCTAGCGGGAGTCGGCGAGCAGTACTTC	CASSNHLAGVGEQYF
.	TRBV5-1	TRBJ2-1	.	TGCGCCAGCAGCTTGGTACCGGACTCTGAGCAGTTCTTC	CASSLVPDSEQFF
.	TRBV5-1	TRBJ2-7	once	TGCGCCAGCAGCTTGGCACCTACCTCCTACGAGCAGTACTTC	CASSLAPTSYEQYF
TRBD1	TRBV28	TRBJ1-2	.	TGTGCCAGCAGTGCTCTCGGACAGGGGGCGTCAGGTGGCTACACCTTC	CASSALGQGASGGYTF
.	TRBV6-5	TRBJ2-7	.	TGTGCCAGCACCCCGACGGACAGCTCCTACGAGCAGTACTTC	CASTPTDSSYEQYF
.	TRBV23-1	TRBJ1-5	.	TGCGCCAGCAGTCAGGCTCTACAGGGAGGCAATCAGCCCCAGCATTTT	CASSQALQGGNQPQHF
TRBD1	TRBV28	TRBJ2-7	.	TGTGCCAGCAGACGCGGCCTTTACCCGGGACAGGCCCTCTTC	CASRRGLYPGQALF
TRBD1	TRBV5-1	TRBJ2-7	.	TGCGCCAGCAGCGGACCGGGACAGGCCTCCTACGAGCAGTACTTC	CASSGPGQASYEQYF
TRBD2	TRBV10-3	TRBJ2-3	.	TGTGCCGTGACGCTGAGCGGGGGTAGCACAGATACGCAGTATTTT	CAVTLSGGSTDTQYF
TRBD2	TRBV5-1	TRBJ2-1	.	TGCGCCAGCAGCGGGGGGGTAGCGGGAAGAGATGAGCAGTTCTTC	CASSGGVAGRDEQFF
TRBD1	TRBV7-9	TRBJ1-1	.	TGTGCCAGCAGCCCAGGACAGGGGGCAGGTACTGAAGCTTTCTTT	CASSPGQGAGTEAFF
TRBD2	TRBV18	TRBJ2-7	once	TGTGCCAGCTCACTAGCGGGAGCTGAGTACGAGCAGTACTTC	CASSLAGAEYEQYF
TRBD1	TRBV5-1	TRBJ1-2	.	TGCGCCAGCAGCGCGGCATGGGACAGGAAGGCACAAGGCTACACCTTC	CASSAAWDRKAQGYTF
TRBD1	TRBV7-2	TRBJ2-7	.	TGTGCCAGCAGCTTACACCAGCTGGTGGGACAGGGGAGCTCCTACGAGCAGTACTTC	CASSLHQLVGQGSSYEQYF
.	TRBV27	TRBJ1-2	.	TGTGCCAGCAGTTTATCCGGTGCGAGTGGCTACACCTTC	CASSLSGASGYTF